This T cell receptor beta chain was sequenced in a study of blood T cell repertoires in COVID-19. For the study at large: COVID-19 samples from acute and convalescent phases originated in the United States, Italy and Spain. T cells, B-cell-depleted T cells, or PBMCs supplied cDNA or gDNA.

This table comes from immunoSEQ multiplex PCR, and its TCRdb copy is limited to in-frame clones, with some not included. Seen here are about 190,000 clones, roughly 80% observed once, and the top ten hold around 19%. Germline loops: CDR1 SNHLY, CDR2 FYNNEI. The V segment lost 6 bases and the J segment 7 bases; nucleotides outside the gene matches: 9. CDR3 length: 14 residues. The chain carries TRBV2 and TRBJ1-2, with TRBD1 matching over 9 bases. The TCR originated in a human donor in a cohort sampled during active COVID-19. Sequenced sample: peripheral blood. Written as DNA, the CDR3 is TGTGCCAGCAGGCTGGACAGGGGTGAGGGTGGCTACACCTTC. Translating it yields CASRLDRGEGGYTF.